This is a list of T cell receptor beta chains from one sample in a study of cytomegalovirus exposure and HLA in healthy donors. The protocol was immunoSEQ multiplex PCR, while the TCRdb copy is restricted to in-frame clones and leaves out a portion. The sample lists about 170,000 clones; 75% to 90% were seen once. Sequenced: PBMCs. These receptors all come from a male donor in good health and CMV-seronegative. Both conserved end residues are part of each CDR3. The D gene is left open where the match is weak. Size is omitted from some rows. Given values are once, few, many or a class for expanded clones.

D: NA; V: TRBV4-1; J: TRBJ1-5; size: NA; CDR3: CASSQDRAAGQPQHF; DNA: TGCGCCAGCAGCCAAGATAGGGCAGCGGGTCAGCCCCAGCATTTT
D: NA; V: TRBV15; J: TRBJ1-5; size: once; CDR3: CATSRDRNQPQHF; DNA: TGTGCCACCAGCAGAGATCGTAATCAGCCCCAGCATTTT
D: TRBD1; V: TRBV7-9; J: TRBJ2-1; size: NA; CDR3: CASSTYRGYEQFF; DNA: TGTGCCAGCAGCACATACAGGGGCTATGAGCAGTTCTTC
D: TRBD1; V: TRBV19; J: TRBJ1-5; size: NA; CDR3: CASSRTGTGVQPQHF; DNA: TGTGCCAGTAGTCGAACCGGGACAGGGGTTCAGCCCCAGCATTTT
D: NA; V: TRBV6-1; J: TRBJ2-1; size: NA; CDR3: CASSAHGGLINEQFF; DNA: TGTGCCAGCAGTGCCCACGGGGGGCTGATCAATGAGCAGTTCTTC
D: TRBD1; V: TRBV29-1; J: TRBJ2-5; size: NA; CDR3: CSVVVGTVGETQYF; DNA: TGCAGCGTTGTCGTCGGGACAGTAGGAGAGACCCAGTACTTC
D: TRBD1; V: TRBV6-5; J: TRBJ1-1; size: NA; CDR3: CASSRRTGVNTEAFF; DNA: TGTGCCAGCAGTCGCCGGACAGGGGTAAACACTGAAGCTTTCTTT
D: NA; V: TRBV7-9; J: TRBJ2-3; size: NA; CDR3: CASSLDGLARTDTQYF; DNA: TGTGCCAGCAGCTTAGACGGGCTAGCAAGGACAGATACGCAGTATTTT
D: NA; V: TRBV9; J: TRBJ1-3; size: once; CDR3: CASSVVGGSDSSGNTIYF; DNA: TGTGCCAGCAGCGTAGTGGGGGGGAGTGACTCCTCTGGAAACACCATATATTTT
D: TRBD1; V: TRBV5-1; J: TRBJ2-5; size: NA; CDR3: CASSLGGGQVKETQYF; DNA: TGCGCCAGCAGCTTGGGAGGGGGACAGGTCAAAGAGACCCAGTACTTC
D: NA; V: TRBV15; J: TRBJ2-1; size: NA; CDR3: CATSRDLGDNEQFF; DNA: TGTGCCACCAGCAGAGATCTAGGAGACAATGAGCAGTTCTTC
D: TRBD2; V: TRBV5-8; J: TRBJ2-5; size: few; CDR3: CASSLTGGAWETQYF; DNA: TGTGCCAGCAGCTTAACCGGGGGGGCTTGGGAGACCCAGTACTTC
D: TRBD1; V: TRBV5-4; J: TRBJ1-2; size: NA; CDR3: CASSPPGQAPYGYTF; DNA: TGTGCCAGCAGCCCTCCGGGACAGGCGCCGTATGGCTACACCTTC
D: TRBD1; V: TRBV5-1; J: TRBJ2-2; size: few; CDR3: CASSTGQGTYTGELFF; DNA: TGCGCCAGCAGCACGGGACAGGGGACCTACACCGGGGAGCTGTTTTTT
D: TRBD1; V: TRBV18; J: TRBJ2-1; size: NA; CDR3: CASSLSSGGDEQFF; DNA: TGTGCCAGCTCACTCTCCTCAGGGGGCGATGAGCAGTTCTTC
D: NA; V: TRBV4-1; J: TRBJ1-2; size: NA; CDR3: CASSQDPNEARANYGYTF; DNA: TGCGCCAGCAGCCAAGACCCTAATGAGGCCCGAGCTAACTATGGCTACACCTTC
D: TRBD1; V: TRBV7-9; J: TRBJ1-1; size: NA; CDR3: CASSHDSRQGGEAFF; DNA: TGTGCCAGCAGCCACGACTCTCGACAGGGGGGAGAAGCTTTCTTT
D: TRBD1; V: TRBV18; J: TRBJ1-4; size: NA; CDR3: CASSREGQGHEKLFF; DNA: TGTGCCAGCTCTCGAGAGGGACAGGGACATGAAAAACTGTTTTTT
D: NA; V: TRBV18; J: TRBJ2-7; size: NA; CDR3: CASSDGVTYEQYF; DNA: TGTGCCAGCTCAGACGGAGTTACCTACGAGCAGTACTTC
D: TRBD2; V: TRBV7-2; J: TRBJ2-7; size: NA; CDR3: CASSLPRLARGYEQYF; DNA: TGTGCCAGCAGCTTACCACGACTAGCGAGAGGCTACGAGCAGTACTTC
D: NA; V: TRBV6-5; J: TRBJ1-2; size: NA; CDR3: CASSKGISNYGYTF; DNA: TGTGCCAGCAGCAAGGGGATTTCCAACTATGGCTACACCTTC
D: NA; V: TRBV30; J: TRBJ2-3; size: once; CDR3: CAWSFTGLSTDTQYF; DNA: TGTGCCTGGAGCTTCACAGGGTTGAGCACAGATACGCAGTATTTT
D: NA; V: TRBV6-5; J: TRBJ2-2; size: NA; CDR3: CASATATTGELFF; DNA: TGTGCCAGCGCGACAGCTACCACCGGGGAGCTGTTTTTT
D: TRBD1; V: TRBV6-1; J: TRBJ1-5; size: NA; CDR3: CASSVDRGNQPQHF; DNA: TGTGCCAGCAGTGTTGACAGGGGCAATCAGCCCCAGCATTTT
D: NA; V: TRBV15; J: TRBJ2-5; size: NA; CDR3: CATSRRGLLETQYF; DNA: TGTGCCACCAGCAGACGCGGATTGTTGGAGACCCAGTACTTC
D: TRBD1; V: TRBV4-2; J: TRBJ2-5; size: few; CDR3: CASSHPGQGGETQYF; DNA: TGTGCCAGCAGCCATCCGGGACAGGGAGGTGAGACCCAGTACTTC
D: NA; V: TRBV5-5; J: TRBJ2-3; size: NA; CDR3: CASSNRQTDTQYF; DNA: TGTGCCAGCAGTAACCGACAGACAGATACGCAGTATTTT
D: TRBD1; V: TRBV13; J: TRBJ2-7; size: NA; CDR3: CASSLGTVHEQYF; DNA: TGTGCCAGCAGCCTAGGGACAGTCCACGAGCAGTACTTC
D: NA; V: TRBV4-1; J: TRBJ1-5; size: NA; CDR3: CASSLADSSNQPQHF; DNA: TGCGCCAGCAGCCTAGCAGACAGTAGCAATCAGCCCCAGCATTTT
D: TRBD2; V: TRBV5-4; J: TRBJ2-3; size: NA; CDR3: CASSSGLAGGPDTQYF; DNA: TGTGCCAGCAGCTCCGGACTAGCGGGGGGGCCGGATACGCAGTATTTT
D: NA; V: TRBV5-1; J: TRBJ2-5; size: NA; CDR3: CASSLAREKETQYF; DNA: TGCGCCAGCAGCTTGGCGAGGGAGAAAGAGACCCAGTACTTC
D: TRBD1; V: TRBV4-1; J: TRBJ1-6; size: NA; CDR3: CASSQEWTGDSPLHF; DNA: TGCGCCAGCAGCCAAGAGTGGACAGGGGATTCACCCCTCCACTTT